Included here is one T cell receptor (beta chain) sequence, with context. Its specificity is unknown. Genomic DNA (from each subset) was split evenly across several immunoSEQ plates. Tens of thousands of T cell genomes, or about 290 ng DNA, went into unsorted PBMC replicate PCRs. Sequencing was performed with immunoSEQ multiplex PCR; in TCRdb, only in-frame clones are kept and a portion is missing. This repertoire shows about half a million clones, approximately 84% found once; its top ten account for 9.5% to 15%. The data stem from a study of shared clonotypes between healthy human individuals. The CDR3 spans 13 residues. The germline V gene has CDR1 LNHNV and CDR2 YYDKDF (reference sequence). Trimming left V 1 base short and J 8 bases short, with 11 bases between. Overall study results and limits: Sampling covered nothing but blood. Tissue TCR repertoires likely differ from those found in blood.

Donation came from healthy HIV-negative adults that had no recent acute infections or vaccinations. The chain links TRBV15 to TRBJ1-2, with D possibly matching TRBD1 (5 bases). The sequence came from a woman aged 40 to 55 in good health. Some clones in this sample may be carry-over from other donors' samples. What was sequenced was PBMCs. The CDR3 DNA follows: TGTGCCACCAGCAGAGGTTTAGGGGTAGGCTACACCTTC. It codes for CATSRGLGVGYTF.